The clone carrying this T cell receptor (beta chain) is medium-sized (0.01 to 0.1%) by share. Its specificity is not known. Blood draws occurred at baseline, cycle 4 day 1, and cycle 7 day 1. V lost 0 bases and J lost 3, with 17 bases in between. Germline V CDR1 and CDR2: LGHNA, YSLEER. The CDR3 extends over 17 amino acids. This entry belongs to a study of OX40 agonist ivuxolimab in advanced cancers. Study overall: The patients' treatment was ivuxolimab, an agonistic anti-OX40 (CD134) antibody. From about 23 to 85 years was the age range, with a mean of roughly 59 years, and 65% to 90% were male. Study outcomes and limitations: Within 6 weeks, CD4+ and CD8+ blood T cells expanded clonally at 0.1 to 3.0 mg/kg.

Generated by immunoSEQ multiplex PCR, the TCRdb table keeps only in-frame clones and is missing some. The sample records tens of thousands of clones, around 85% being singletons. This chain joins TRBV4-3 and TRBJ1-2, with unresolved D. The clonotype was recovered from an adult with an advanced solid tumor such as melanoma, head and neck, liver or kidney cancer. Sequences were derived from CD4+ or CD8+ T cells sorted from blood, sampled in a trial of the OX40 agonist ivuxolimab. CDR3 sequence reads: CASSQEFTTRRDYGYTF. As DNA, the CDR3 is TGCGCCAGCAGCCAAGAGTTTACTACCCGCCGGGACTATGGCTACACCTTC.